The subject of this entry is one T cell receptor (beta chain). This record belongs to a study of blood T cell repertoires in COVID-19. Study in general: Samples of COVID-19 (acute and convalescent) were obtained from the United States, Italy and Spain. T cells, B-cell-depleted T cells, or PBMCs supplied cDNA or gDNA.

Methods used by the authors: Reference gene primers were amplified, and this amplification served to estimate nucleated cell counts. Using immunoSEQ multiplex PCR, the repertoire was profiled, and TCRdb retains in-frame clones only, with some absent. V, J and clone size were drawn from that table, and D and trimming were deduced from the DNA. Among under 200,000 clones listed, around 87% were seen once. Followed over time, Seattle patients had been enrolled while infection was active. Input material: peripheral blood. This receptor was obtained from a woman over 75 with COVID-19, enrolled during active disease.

For the CDR3, the DNA is TGTGCCACCAGCAGGAGTAGGACAGTTAATGAAAAACTGTTTTTT. As protein: CATSRSRTVNEKLFF. V and J are TRBV15 and TRBJ1-4, with a tentative D call TRBD1 (6 bases). The V end was cut by 3 bases, the J end by 4 bases, with 12 bases between. The CDR3 is 15 amino acids. CDR1 is LNHNV and CDR2 is YYDKDF in the germline V gene (reference sequence).